These 4 T cell receptor beta chains share one sample of origin, sequenced in a study of OX40 agonist ivuxolimab in advanced cancers. Only in-frame clones appear in the TCRdb table, and some are missing; sequencing was by immunoSEQ multiplex PCR. The sample shows about 67,000 clones, roughly 81% of them seen only once. Sequenced material: CD4+ or CD8+ T cells sorted from blood, taken in a trial of the OX40 agonist ivuxolimab. Every receptor here comes from an adult with an advanced solid tumor such as melanoma, head and neck, liver or kidney cancer.

CDR3 residues: CASSLGLTLEPEQYF. CDR3 DNA: TGTGCCAGCAGCTTAGGTCTTACCCTTGAGCCCGAGCAGTACTTC. The chain is built from TRBV7-2 and TRBJ2-7, with D hard to call. This CDR3 is built from 15 residues. Germline CDR1 and CDR2: SGHTA and FQGNSA. V was cut by 1 base and J by 6 bases, with 16 bases left in between.

This clone was found once. The rearrangement uses TRBV27 and TRBJ2-7; 7 nucleotides match TRBD2. Germline values: CDR1 MNHEY, CDR2 SMNVEV (reference sequence). The CDR3 has 12 amino acids. The trim removed 5 bases at V and 7 bases at J, leaving 5 bases unmatched. CDR3: CASSPPGGEQYF. The CDR3 DNA sequence: TGTGCCAGCAGTCCCCCCGGGGGGGAGCAGTACTTC.

The chain uses TRBV4-2 and TRBJ2-1; the match to TRBD2 covers 14 bases. Germline CDR1 is LGHNA and CDR2 is YNFKEQ. The junction had 12 bases not matched to a gene; V was cut back by 4 bases and J by 10 bases. This CDR3 is built from 17 residues. In nucleotides, the CDR3 is TGTGCCAGCAGCCTGCAACCGGGACTAGCGGGAGAGGACGAGCAGTTCTTC. Protein sequence: CASSLQPGLAGEDEQFF.

This clone was found a few times. The rearrangement uses TRBV18 and TRBJ2-1; the D gene is possibly TRBD2 (6 bases). V dropped 4 bases and J dropped 5 bases, with 15 bases sitting between them. This CDR3 is built from 15 residues. Germline V gives CDR1 KGHSH, CDR2 LQKENI. In DNA form, the CDR3 reads TGTGCCAGCTCACGCGATAGTGGAGGGGACAATGAGCAGTTCTTC. It is translated as CASSRDSGGDNEQFF.